Below are 7 T cell receptor beta chains sequenced from a single sample in a study of shared clonotypes between healthy human individuals. In the naive CD8 group, cells lacked CD45RO and were positively selected for CCR7, so terminally differentiated effector memory CD45RA+ cells were left out. Assay used: immunoSEQ multiplex PCR; TCRdb lists only in-frame clones, some missing. The sample includes 1.5 million to 2.5 million clones, about 95% of them seen just once. The sample consisted of naive CD8+ T cells sorted from blood. These receptors were obtained from a man aged 18 to 29 in good health.

The gene calls are TRBV4-1 and TRBJ2-2; no definite D call. The CDR3 sequence is 15 residues long. The germline CDR1 and CDR2 sequences are MGHRA and YSYEKL. V lost 1 base and J 5 bases, leaving 11 bases between the germline ends. The CDR3 region has the DNA TGCGCCAGCAGCCAAGTTGGAATAGGTACCGGGGAGCTGTTTTTT. This translates into CASSQVGIGTGELFF.

J is TRBJ2-7 and V is TRBV5-1; D remains ambiguous. V lost 3 bases and J 2 bases, leaving 9 bases between the germline ends. The CDR3 has 13 residues. The germline gives CDR1 SGHRS, CDR2 YFSETQ. For the CDR3, the DNA is TGCGCCAGCAGCTGGGTAGGGACCTACGAGCAGTACTTC. It translates to CASSWVGTYEQYF.

The chain couples TRBV27 to TRBJ2-7; 7 nucleotides match TRBD2. The CDR3 is 14 residues long. Trimming took 3 bases from V and 2 from J; bases not matched to a gene: 4. The V gene's germline CDR1 is MNHEY and CDR2 SMNVEV (reference sequence). CDR3 residues: CASSFGAGAYEQYF. The CDR3, as DNA: TGTGCCAGCAGTTTTGGTGCGGGGGCCTACGAGCAGTACTTC.

The chain couples TRBV2 to TRBJ2-2, with 8 positions matching TRBD2. The CDR3 contains 14 residues. Germline CDR1 is SNHLY and CDR2 is FYNNEI. J lost 5 bases, V lost 6 bases, and 5 bases had no gene match. The CDR3 DNA is TGTGCCAGCAGGGCGGGGGGTGGAACCGGGGAGCTGTTTTTT. This codes for CASRAGGGTGELFF.

This sequence joins TRBV6-4 and TRBJ2-3; the D gene is possibly TRBD2 (6 bases). V shed 6 bases and J shed 3 bases, with 19 bases lying between them. CDR3 length equals 16 residues. From germline, CDR1 is MRHNA and CDR2 SNTAGT. CDR3 sequence reads: CASSEDLRERTDTQYF. CDR3 nucleotide sequence: TGTGCCAGCAGCGAAGATTTACGGGAGAGGACAGATACGCAGTATTTT.

The CDR3, as DNA: TGCGCCAGCAGCTCCGTGGGGGGGAGGGCCCCGAGCGAGCAGTACTTC. Protein: CASSSVGGRAPSEQYF. The rearrangement uses TRBV4-1 and TRBJ2-7, with TRBD2 identical over 7 bases. Per the germline V gene, CDR1 is MGHRA and CDR2 is YSYEKL. The CDR3 length is 16 residues. Trimming took 5 bases from V and 6 from J; bases not matched to a gene: 16.

The chain carries TRBV4-1 and TRBJ2-1; weak D call: TRBD1 (5 bases). The CDR3 consists of 13 residues. V dropped 2 bases and J dropped 6 bases, with 8 bases sitting between them. Germline CDR1 is MGHRA and CDR2 is YSYEKL. CDR3: CASSQKRGNEQFF. CDR3 nucleotides: TGCGCCAGCAGCCAAAAAAGGGGCAATGAGCAGTTCTTC.